This paragraph covers one T cell receptor beta chain sequence. This entry comes from a study of blood T cell repertoires in COVID-19. As for the study in general: Sites across the United States, Italy and Spain contributed samples from acute and convalescent COVID-19.

Clones were read by immunoSEQ multiplex PCR, and TCRdb kept only the in-frame ones, dropping some. The sample holds some 300,000 clones, roughly 86% seen once. Germline V lookup: CDR1 SGHRS, CDR2 YFSETQ. V lost 5 bases and J 8 bases, leaving 13 bases between the germline ends. This CDR3 is built from 13 residues. Participants, about 18 to 100 years old, spanned about two dozen US areas. Participant reports of clinical history set cohort assignment. The chain couples TRBV5-1 to TRBJ1-4, with D possibly being TRBD1 (6 bases). This TCR was recovered from a woman in her twenties or thirties who had recovered from COVID-19. Sequencing was done on a sample of PBMCs or T cells enriched from blood (not recorded which). DNA of the CDR3: TGCGCCAGCAGAGGAGACAGGTTGGAAAAACTGTTTTTT. Translation: CASRGDRLEKLFF.